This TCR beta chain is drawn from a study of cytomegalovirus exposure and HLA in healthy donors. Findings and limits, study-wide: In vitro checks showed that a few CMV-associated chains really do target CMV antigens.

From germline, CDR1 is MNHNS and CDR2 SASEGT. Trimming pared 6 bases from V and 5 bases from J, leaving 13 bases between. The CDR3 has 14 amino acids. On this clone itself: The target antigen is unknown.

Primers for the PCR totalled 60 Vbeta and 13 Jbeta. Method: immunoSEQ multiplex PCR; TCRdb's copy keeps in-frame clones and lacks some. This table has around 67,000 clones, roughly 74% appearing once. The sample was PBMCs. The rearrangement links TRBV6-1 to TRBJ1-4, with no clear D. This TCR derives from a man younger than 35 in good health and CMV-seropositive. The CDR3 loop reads CASRKTGYNEKLFF. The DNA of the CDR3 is TGTGCCAGCAGAAAAACGGGATACAATGAAAAACTGTTTTTT.